This T cell receptor (beta chain) was identified during a study of shared clonotypes between healthy human individuals. The CDR3 extends over 13 amino acids. Germline values: CDR1 GTSNPN, CDR2 SVGIG (reference sequence). The V segment lost 4 bases and the J segment 4 bases; nucleotides outside the gene matches: 5. The method was immunoSEQ multiplex PCR; TCRdb's version includes in-frame clones alone and lacks a portion of them. The repertoire holds about 1 million clones, with around 74% as singletons. Sequencing was performed on memory CD4+ T cells sorted from blood. Regarding subset: CD45RA-negative fraction. The source of this sequence is a man younger than 35 in good health. The gene calls are TRBV30 and TRBJ1-1; 8 bases line up with TRBD1. CDR3 region: CAWIMQGATEAFF. Written as DNA, the CDR3 is TGTGCCTGGATCATGCAGGGGGCCACTGAAGCTTTCTTT.